A single sample is the source of the 6 T cell receptor beta chains below, sequenced in a study of blood T cell repertoires in COVID-19. Repertoires were generated with immunoSEQ multiplex PCR, while TCRdb's copy carries only in-frame clones and drops some. This table holds 85,000 to 120,000 clones, 84% found once. The sequencing input was peripheral blood. The receptors originated from a man in his forties with active or convalescent COVID-19.

For the CDR3, the DNA is TGCAGTGCTAGTGTATTACAGGGGGCAACTGAAGCTTTCTTT. Translation: CSASVLQGATEAFF. This chain connects TRBV20-1 to TRBJ1-1; 9 bases are shared with TRBD1. The V gene end was trimmed by 3 bases and the J gene end by 5 bases; junction bases not matched to a gene: 7. This CDR3 comprises 14 residues. From germline, CDR1 is DFQATT and CDR2 SNEGSKA (reference sequence).

The chain employs TRBV5-1 and TRBJ1-4; D uncertain. Trimming took off 4 bases at V and 7 bases at J, with 17 bases between the two ends. The CDR3 covers 15 residues. Germline V gene sequence: CDR1 SGHRS, CDR2 YFSETQ. The CDR3: CASSAVGSLSEKLFF. DNA for the CDR3: TGCGCCAGCAGCGCCGTGGGGAGTCTCAGTGAAAAACTGTTTTTT. Based on the CDR3 plus reference TRBV5-1 and TRBJ1-4, the full variable domain is KAGVTQTPRYLIKTRGQQVTLSCSPISGHRSVSWYQQTPGQGLQFLFEYFSETQRNKGNFPGRFSGRQFSNSRSEMNVSTLELGDSALYLCASSAVGSLSEKLFFGSGTQLSVL.

The V call is TRBV4-2, the J call TRBJ1-6; 11 nucleotides match TRBD1. From germline, CDR1 is LGHNA and CDR2 YNFKEQ. CDR3 length equals 14 residues. The V segment lost 3 bases and the J segment 12 bases; nucleotides outside the gene matches: 4. The CDR3 nucleotides read TGTGCCAGCAGCCAGGGGACAGGGGGAGAACCCCTCCACTTT. This codes for CASSQGTGGEPLHF.

This chain links TRBV6-4 with TRBJ2-1, with 8 bases matching TRBD1. V lost 4 bases to trimming and J lost 6 bases; unmatched junction nucleotides: 8. The germline gives CDR1 MRHNA, CDR2 SNTAGT. The CDR3 is 15 residues long. The CDR3 is CASSVQGATSNEQFF. CDR3 nucleotide sequence: TGTGCCAGCAGTGTTCAGGGGGCAACCTCCAATGAGCAGTTCTTC.

The chain combines TRBV5-1 with TRBJ1-6, with 7 bases aligning to TRBD1. CDR3 length: 14 residues. J gave up 8 bases and V 1 base, and 3 bases lay outside the gene matches. Germline-derived CDR1 and CDR2 are SGHRS and YFSETQ. The CDR3 DNA sequence: TGCGCCAGCAGCTTGAGACAGGGTGATTCACCCCTCCACTTT. Translated, it gives CASSLRQGDSPLHF.

This sequence joins TRBV4-3 and TRBJ1-6, with 7 bases that match TRBD1. Germline CDR1 LGHNA, CDR2 YSLEER. V was pared by 0 bases and J by 9 bases, with 11 bases of the junction left unmatched. The CDR3 runs 17 residues. In DNA form, the CDR3 reads TGCGCCAGCAGCCAAGAAGCTTCGGACAGGTCAGGTTCACCCCTCCACTTT. Its translation: CASSQEASDRSGSPLHF.